Listed below are T cell receptor beta chains from one sample, sequenced in a study of cytomegalovirus exposure and HLA in healthy donors. Assay: immunoSEQ multiplex PCR; the TCRdb copy retains only in-frame clones and omits some. The table records approximately 170,000 clones, roughly 80% of them present only once. The sequenced sample consisted of PBMCs. The source of these receptors is a male donor in good health and CMV-seronegative. CDR3s include the opening cysteine and the closing phenylalanine or tryptophan. Fields, in order: J gene, V gene, D gene, CDR3 protein. A D gene is named only where the DNA matches it firmly.

>TRBJ1-2|TRBV19|TRBD1
CASSDPDRAYGYTF
>TRBJ1-1|TRBV5-1|NA
CASSLEQGTPGSEAFF
>TRBJ1-5|TRBV19|NA
CASSLDFTWPQHF
>TRBJ2-7|TRBV7-9|TRBD1
CASSLPGTGDNEQYF
>TRBJ2-7|TRBV4-3|TRBD1
CASSQADRGYEQYF
>TRBJ2-5|TRBV28|NA
CASSPVQGKYQETQYF
>TRBJ1-2|TRBV6-5|NA
CASRRAGGYGYTF
>TRBJ2-7|TRBV27|NA
CASSFRGTYEQYF
>TRBJ2-3|TRBV7-6|TRBD2
CASSSGLAGVGDTQYF
>TRBJ2-3|TRBV28|TRBD1
CASSFRDRGKDTQYF
>TRBJ1-6|TRBV6-1|NA
CASSENHGQDSPLHF
>TRBJ1-2|TRBV7-2|NA
CASSLSPLEDYGYPF
>TRBJ2-4|TRBV6-1|NA
CASSEESGAKTYLAKNIQYF
>TRBJ2-2|TRBV4-3|TRBD2
CASSLDGGAGYTGELFF
>TRBJ1-3|TRBV10-3|TRBD1
CAISVGTGSGNTIYF
>TRBJ2-2|TRBV29-1|TRBD1
CSVGRDSNTGELFF
>TRBJ1-6|TRBV7-3|NA
CASSPDGGNSPLHF
>TRBJ2-7|TRBV6-5|TRBD1
CASSLGGGYEQYF
>TRBJ2-5|TRBV6-5|TRBD1
CASSRPGQGQETQYF
>TRBJ1-1|TRBV28|TRBD1
CAISGGNTEAFF
>TRBJ1-1|TRBV7-2|NA
CASSDLGGGTEAFF
>TRBJ1-2|TRBV5-1|NA
CASSLHVGRGYTF
>TRBJ2-7|TRBV7-8|TRBD1
CASSLYGQGGNEQYF
>TRBJ2-1|TRBV9|TRBD2
CASSVVAGGLSYNEQFF
>TRBJ1-5|TRBV7-2|TRBD1
CASRERQGDSNQPQHF
>TRBJ2-1|TRBV12-5|TRBD2
CASGASGGADEQFF
>TRBJ2-7|TRBV19|NA
CASSIQDYSYEQYF
>TRBJ1-1|TRBV19|TRBD1
CASNDRGSGEAFF
>TRBJ2-2|TRBV5-1|TRBD1
CASSSRPGQGWSITGELFF
>TRBJ2-2|TRBV4-3|NA
CASSQVPGDTGELFF
>TRBJ2-1|TRBV6-4|TRBD1
CASSPGTGGNEQFF
>TRBJ1-2|TRBV7-9|NA
CASSRRGDGYTF
>TRBJ2-5|TRBV10-3|NA
CAISESQNQETQYF
>TRBJ2-2|TRBV5-1|TRBD1
CASSLGQGANTGELFF
>TRBJ2-7|TRBV4-1|NA
CASSLHSSYEQYF
>TRBJ2-5|TRBV6-7|NA
CASRGGQETQYF
>TRBJ2-5|TRBV19|NA
CASRSEAEAQYF
>TRBJ1-1|TRBV5-1|NA
CASSLFGVEAFF
>TRBJ2-3|TRBV28|TRBD2
CATKGGVDTQYF
>TRBJ1-1|TRBV6-1|TRBD1
CASRRGHGNTEAFF
>TRBJ2-3|TRBV5-4|NA
CALQRGGRPTDTQYF
>TRBJ2-7|TRBV5-1|NA
CASSGAGSLGEQYF
>TRBJ1-5|TRBV27|NA
CASSSFSGTRNQPQHF
>TRBJ2-7|TRBV23-1|TRBD1
CASLRTGVSYEQYF
>TRBJ1-6|TRBV27|TRBD1
CASSSLRGQGANSPLHF
>TRBJ1-4|TRBV5-5|NA
CASSLRGDEKLFF
>TRBJ2-3|TRBV5-4|TRBD2
CASSLGGGSGADTQYF
>TRBJ1-1|TRBV25-1|TRBD1
CASSEGTGANTEAFF
>TRBJ1-1|TRBV7-3|NA
CASSPRGGMNTEAFF
>TRBJ2-1|TRBV10-3|TRBD1
CAISDGQGARNEQFF
>TRBJ1-3|TRBV9|TRBD1
CASSDRGTSGNTIYF
>TRBJ2-3|TRBV10-1|TRBD2
CASSNSGTSGRATDTQYF
>TRBJ1-2|TRBV9|NA
CASSVVSDYGYTF
>TRBJ1-1|TRBV28|NA
CASRGRPEAFF